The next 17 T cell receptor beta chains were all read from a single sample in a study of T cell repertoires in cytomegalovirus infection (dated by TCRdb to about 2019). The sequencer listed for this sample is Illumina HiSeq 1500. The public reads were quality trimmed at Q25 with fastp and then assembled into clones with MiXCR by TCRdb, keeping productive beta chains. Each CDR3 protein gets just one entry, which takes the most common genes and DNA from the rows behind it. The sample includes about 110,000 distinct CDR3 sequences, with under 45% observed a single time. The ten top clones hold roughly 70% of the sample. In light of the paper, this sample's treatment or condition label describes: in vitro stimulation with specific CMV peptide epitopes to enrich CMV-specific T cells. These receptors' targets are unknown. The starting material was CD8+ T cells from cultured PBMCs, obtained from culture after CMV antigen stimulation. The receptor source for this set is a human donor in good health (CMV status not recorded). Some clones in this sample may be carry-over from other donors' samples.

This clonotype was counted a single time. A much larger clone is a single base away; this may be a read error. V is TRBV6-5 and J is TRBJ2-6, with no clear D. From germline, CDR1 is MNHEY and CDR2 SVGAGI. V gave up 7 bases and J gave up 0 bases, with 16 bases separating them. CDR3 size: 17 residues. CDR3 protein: CASTRHGRNSGANVLTF. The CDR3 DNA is TGTGCCAGCACCAGACATGGACGTAACTCTGGGGCCAACGTCCTGACTTTC.

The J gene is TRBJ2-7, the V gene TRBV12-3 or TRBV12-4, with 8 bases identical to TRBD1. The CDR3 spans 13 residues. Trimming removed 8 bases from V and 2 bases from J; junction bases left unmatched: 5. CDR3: CASGPGQAYEQYF. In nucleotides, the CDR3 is TGTGCCAGCGGGCCGGGACAGGCCTACGAGCAGTACTTC.

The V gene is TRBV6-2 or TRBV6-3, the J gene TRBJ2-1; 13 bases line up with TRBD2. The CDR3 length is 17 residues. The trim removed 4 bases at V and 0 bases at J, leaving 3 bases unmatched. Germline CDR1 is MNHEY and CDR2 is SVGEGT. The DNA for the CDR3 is TGTGCCAGCAGTTCCACTAGCGGGGGGGTCTCCTACAATGAGCAGTTCTTC. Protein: CASSSTSGGVSYNEQFF.

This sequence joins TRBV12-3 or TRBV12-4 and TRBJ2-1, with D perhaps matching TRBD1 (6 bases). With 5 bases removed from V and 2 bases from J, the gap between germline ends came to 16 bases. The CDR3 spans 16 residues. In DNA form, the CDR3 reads TGTGCCAGCAGTCCCCCTCTGGACAGCGCCTACAATGAGCAGTTCTTC. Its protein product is CASSPPLDSAYNEQFF.

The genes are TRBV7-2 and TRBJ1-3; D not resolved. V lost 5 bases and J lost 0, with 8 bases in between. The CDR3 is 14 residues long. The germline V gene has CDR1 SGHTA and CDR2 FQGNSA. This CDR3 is CASSRRISGNTIYF. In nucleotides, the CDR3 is TGTGCCAGCAGCAGGAGGATCTCTGGAAACACCATATATTTT.

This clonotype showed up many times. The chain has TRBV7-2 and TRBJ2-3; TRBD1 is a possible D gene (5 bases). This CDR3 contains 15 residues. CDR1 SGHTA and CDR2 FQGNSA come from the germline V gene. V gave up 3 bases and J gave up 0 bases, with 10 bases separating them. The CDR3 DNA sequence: TGTGCCAGCAGCTTGACAGCATCTAGCACAGATACGCAGTATTTT. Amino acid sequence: CASSLTASSTDTQYF.

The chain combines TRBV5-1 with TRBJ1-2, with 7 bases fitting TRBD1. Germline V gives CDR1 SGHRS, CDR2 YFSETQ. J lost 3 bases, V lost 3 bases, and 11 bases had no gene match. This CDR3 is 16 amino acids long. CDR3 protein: CASSSLPGQLDYGYTF. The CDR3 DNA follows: TGCGCCAGCAGCTCACTCCCGGGACAGCTAGACTATGGCTACACCTTC.

Here the CDR3 reads CASSPGTSGGHRSYNEQFF. The CDR3 DNA sequence: TGTGCCAGCAGCCCTGGGACTAGCGGGGGGCACCGCTCCTACAATGAGCAGTTCTTC. The V call is TRBV14, the J call TRBJ2-1; 15 nucleotides match TRBD2. The germline CDR1 and CDR2 sequences are SGHDN and FVKESK. V was clipped by 4 bases and J by 0 bases; unmatched bases: 7. This CDR3 comprises 19 residues.

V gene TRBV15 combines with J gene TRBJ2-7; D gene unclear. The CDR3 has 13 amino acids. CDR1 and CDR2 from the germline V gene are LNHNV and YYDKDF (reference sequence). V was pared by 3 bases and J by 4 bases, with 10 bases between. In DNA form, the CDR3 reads TGTGCCACCAGCAGCCTCAGATTTTACGAGCAGTACTTC. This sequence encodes CATSSLRFYEQYF.

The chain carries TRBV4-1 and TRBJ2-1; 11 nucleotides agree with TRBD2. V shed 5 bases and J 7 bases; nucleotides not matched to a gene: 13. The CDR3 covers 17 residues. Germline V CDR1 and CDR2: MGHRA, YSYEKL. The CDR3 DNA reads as TGCGCCAGCAGCGACCTTTTAGCGGGGGGGTTAGTGAATGAGCAGTTCTTC. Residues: CASSDLLAGGLVNEQFF.

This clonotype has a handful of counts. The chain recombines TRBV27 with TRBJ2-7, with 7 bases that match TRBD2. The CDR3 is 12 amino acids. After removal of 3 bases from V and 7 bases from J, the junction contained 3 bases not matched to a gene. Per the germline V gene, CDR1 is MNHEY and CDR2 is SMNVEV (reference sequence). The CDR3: CASSFSGGEQYF. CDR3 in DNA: TGTGCCAGCAGTTTCTCGGGAGGAGAGCAGTACTTC.

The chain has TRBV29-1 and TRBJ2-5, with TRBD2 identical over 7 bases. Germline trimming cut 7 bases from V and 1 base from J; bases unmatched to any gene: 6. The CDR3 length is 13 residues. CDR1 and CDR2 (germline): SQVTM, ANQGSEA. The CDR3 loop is CSANWGGQETQYF. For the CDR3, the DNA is TGCAGCGCTAACTGGGGGGGCCAAGAGACCCAGTACTTC.

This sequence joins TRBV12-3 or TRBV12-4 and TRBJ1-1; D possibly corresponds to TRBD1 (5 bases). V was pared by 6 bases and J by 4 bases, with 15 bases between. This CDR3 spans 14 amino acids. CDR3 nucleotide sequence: TGTGCCAGCAGGGTAGGTGGGGGGGGCACTGAAGCTTTCTTT. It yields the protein CASRVGGGGTEAFF.

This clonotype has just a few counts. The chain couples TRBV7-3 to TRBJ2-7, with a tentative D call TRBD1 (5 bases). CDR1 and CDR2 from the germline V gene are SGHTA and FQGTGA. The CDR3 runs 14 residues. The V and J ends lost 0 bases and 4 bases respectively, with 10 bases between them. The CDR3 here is CASSLTGHHYEQYF. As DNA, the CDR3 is TGTGCCAGCAGCTTAACTGGACATCATTACGAGCAGTACTTC.

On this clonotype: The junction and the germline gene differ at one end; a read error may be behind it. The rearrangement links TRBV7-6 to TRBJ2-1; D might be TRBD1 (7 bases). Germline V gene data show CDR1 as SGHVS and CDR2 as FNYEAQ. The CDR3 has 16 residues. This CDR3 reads CASSLAGGKAYNAQFF. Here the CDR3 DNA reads TGCGCCAGCAGCTTAGCAGGGGGGAAAGCCTACAATGCGCAGTTCTTC. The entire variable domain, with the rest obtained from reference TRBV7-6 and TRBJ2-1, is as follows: GAGVSQSPRYKVTKRGQDVALRCDPISGHVSLYWYRQALGQGPEFLTYFNYEAQQDKSGLPNDRFSAERPEGSISTLTIQRTEQRDSAMYRCASSLAGGKAYNAQFFGPGTRLTVL.

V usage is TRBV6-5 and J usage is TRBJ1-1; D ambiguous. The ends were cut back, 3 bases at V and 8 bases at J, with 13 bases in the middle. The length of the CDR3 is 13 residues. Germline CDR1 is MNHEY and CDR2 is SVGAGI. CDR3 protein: CASSYIFDKEAFF. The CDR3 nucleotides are TGTGCCAGCAGTTATATCTTTGACAAAGAAGCTTTCTTT.

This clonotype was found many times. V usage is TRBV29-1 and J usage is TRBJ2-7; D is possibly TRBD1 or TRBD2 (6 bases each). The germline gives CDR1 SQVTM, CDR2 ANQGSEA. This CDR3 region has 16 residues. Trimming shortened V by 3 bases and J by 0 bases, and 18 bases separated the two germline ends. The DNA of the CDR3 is TGCAGCGTTGAGTCGGGGGCCACCGGAAGCTCCTACGAGCAGTACTTC. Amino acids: CSVESGATGSSYEQYF.